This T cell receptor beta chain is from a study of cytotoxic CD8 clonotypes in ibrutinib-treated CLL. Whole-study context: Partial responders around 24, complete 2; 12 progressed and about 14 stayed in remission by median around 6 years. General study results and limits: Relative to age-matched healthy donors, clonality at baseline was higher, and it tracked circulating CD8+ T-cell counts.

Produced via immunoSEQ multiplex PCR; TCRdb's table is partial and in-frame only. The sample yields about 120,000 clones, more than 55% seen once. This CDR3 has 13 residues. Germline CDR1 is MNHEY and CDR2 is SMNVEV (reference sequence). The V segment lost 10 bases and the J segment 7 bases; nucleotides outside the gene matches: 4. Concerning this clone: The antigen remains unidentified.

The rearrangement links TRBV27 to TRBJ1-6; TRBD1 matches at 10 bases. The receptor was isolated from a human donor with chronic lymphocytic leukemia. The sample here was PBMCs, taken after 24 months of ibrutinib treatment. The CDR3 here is CATRGQGNSPLHF. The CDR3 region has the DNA TGTGCCACCCGGGGACAGGGGAATTCACCCCTCCACTTT.